This T cell receptor beta chain was sequenced during a study of blood T cell repertoires in COVID-19. Study information: The origin of the acute and convalescent COVID-19 samples was the United States, Italy and Spain. From T cells, B-cell-depleted T cells, or PBMCs came the material, which was cDNA or gDNA.

In the study's own analysis: The assay estimated nucleated cells by amplifying reference gene primers. Generated by immunoSEQ multiplex PCR, the TCRdb table keeps only in-frame clones and is missing some. V and J calls and clone size are given by that table; D and trimming were obtained from the DNA. The table shows approximately 300,000 clones, with 75% to 90% occurring only once. Germline lookup yields CDR1 SGHNT and CDR2 YYREEE (reference sequence). The V end lost 3 bases, the J end lost 5 bases, and 9 bases lay between the germline ends. The CDR3 sequence is 13 residues long. The sequence was obtained from a man aged 18 to 30 with active or convalescent COVID-19. Sequencing was performed on peripheral blood. The V call is TRBV5-4, the J call TRBJ1-5, with D perhaps TRBD1 (5 bases). CDR3 nucleotides: TGTGCCAGCAGCTACCAGGGTGATCAGCCCCAGCATTTT. This gives the protein CASSYQGDQPQHF.